Sequencing of this T cell receptor beta chain was carried out in a study of regulatory T cells in long-lasting Graves disease. Time point described: newly diagnosed GD, antithyroid drugs for less than 3 months. After RNA was extracted from PBMCs, the TCR library was made from it. Building of the TCR beta libraries involved iRepertoire HTBI primers and Arm-PCR of CDR3 regions. TCRdb itself ran the multiplex PCR reads through MiXCR, one entry per CDR3 protein. The sample yields around 250,000 distinct CDR3 sequences, about 18% seen once. This clonotype was detected many times. The CDR3 runs 15 residues. V was clipped by 7 bases and J by 2 bases, with 15 bases between them. These same records also appear under a second study, on T cells in Graves' hyperthyroidism and ophthalmopathy.

This rearrangement joins TRBV12-3 or TRBV12-4 to TRBJ2-1; D may correspond to TRBD1 or TRBD2 (6 bases each). The sequences come from peripheral blood mononuclear cells (PBMCs), collected at new diagnosis, from a patient treated with antithyroid drugs. This TCR was recovered from a woman under 40 with Graves disease. The CDR3 bases are TGTGCCAGCACCTTGGGGGGCAGGGCCTACAATGAGCAGTTCTTC. It translates to CASTLGGRAYNEQFF.